This entry lists 28 T cell receptor beta chains sequenced from one sample in a study of blood T cell repertoires in COVID-19 (dated by TCRdb to the early 2020s). The library was prepared using the immunoSEQ multiplex PCR assay. This is the immuneACCESS table as TCRdb keeps it, with only in-frame sequences that have V and J called. A part of the clones is gone; compared with another copy, unresolved V genes explain less than half, and the rest is unexplained. The sample table lists roughly 100,000 clones, about 72% of them with a count of one. The ten biggest clones cover 7.5% to 10% of the sample. Input material: peripheral blood. These receptors originate from a man between 60 and 70 years old with active or convalescent COVID-19.

The DNA of the CDR3 is TGTGCCACCGCAGGGGACTCCTACGAGCAGTACTTC. It is translated as CATAGDSYEQYF. V is TRBV10-3 and J is TRBJ2-7; D may be TRBD1 (6 bases). Between the trimmed V and J ends, which lost 10 bases and 0 bases, there was a span of 10 bases. CDR1 and CDR2 from the germline V gene are ENHRY and SYGVKD. The CDR3 contains 12 residues.

CDR3 sequence reads: CASSIDPSYSSFNYGYTF. The CDR3 DNA reads as TGTGCCAGTAGTATAGATCCCTCCTACTCCTCGTTTAACTATGGCTACACCTTC. The chain is built from TRBV19 and TRBJ1-2, with D unresolved. The CDR3 loop spans 18 amino acids. CDR1 is LNHDA, CDR2 SQIVND, per germline (reference sequence). V lost 0 bases to trimming and J lost 1 base, with 18 bases between them.

The chain links TRBV12-5 to TRBJ2-4; 9 nucleotides match TRBD1. Unmatched junction bases numbered 9, after V lost 9 bases and J lost 6 bases. In germline, CDR1 is LGHNT, CDR2 FRNRAP. The CDR3 is 14 residues long. CDR3 in amino acids: CASKPGQGVNIQYF. The CDR3 DNA follows: TGTGCTAGCAAACCGGGACAGGGAGTAAACATTCAGTACTTC.

This chain joins TRBV5-4 and TRBJ1-6, with 7 bases matching TRBD1. Unmatched junction bases numbered 7, after V lost 4 bases and J lost 9 bases. CDR3 size: 14 residues. The germline gives CDR1 SGHNT, CDR2 YYREEE (reference sequence). CDR3 in amino acids: CASSLDRAGSPLHF. The DNA of the CDR3 is TGTGCCAGCAGCCTCGACAGGGCGGGTTCACCCCTCCACTTT.

The chain carries TRBV7-9 and TRBJ1-3, with 9 bases matching TRBD1. V lost 1 base and J lost 1; bases outside the gene matches: 5. Germline CDR1 and CDR2: SEHNR and FQNEAQ (reference sequence). The CDR3 runs to 17 residues. The CDR3 DNA is TGTGCCAGCAGCTTAGGACTCGGGACAGGGTCTGGAAACACCATATATTTT. This sequence encodes CASSLGLGTGSGNTIYF.

V usage is TRBV27 and J usage is TRBJ2-1, with 11 bases aligning to TRBD2. The CDR3 covers 16 residues. After removal of 5 bases from V and 6 bases from J, the junction contained 9 bases not matched to a gene. Germline V lookup: CDR1 MNHEY, CDR2 SMNVEV (reference sequence). CDR3 residues: CASSRRMGTSGNEQFF. The CDR3 DNA reads TGTGCCAGCAGTAGGCGGATGGGGACTAGCGGCAATGAGCAGTTCTTC.

V usage is TRBV6-4 and J usage is TRBJ2-3; 11 nucleotides match TRBD2. Germline assignment: CDR1 MRHNA and CDR2 SNTAGT. The CDR3 is 21 amino acids. The J segment lost 4 bases and the V segment lost 0 bases, leaving 18 bases of the junction unmatched. CDR3 sequence: CASSDSAQGSGRAPSPDTQYF. As DNA, the CDR3 is TGTGCCAGCAGTGACTCGGCTCAGGGTAGCGGGAGGGCTCCGAGTCCAGATACGCAGTATTTT.

The rearrangement uses TRBV9 and TRBJ2-2; 7 bases match TRBD1. Germline V CDR1 and CDR2: SGDLS, YYNGEE. The CDR3 sequence is 15 residues long. V was pared by 3 bases and J by 4 bases, with 6 bases of the junction left unmatched. As DNA, the CDR3 is TGTGCCAGCAGCGCCAGACAGGGTGGCACCGGGGAGCTGTTTTTT. Translated, it gives CASSARQGGTGELFF.

The genes are TRBV23-1 and TRBJ2-5, with D possibly TRBD2 on 5 matching bases. TRBV23-1 falls under the ORF class, with uncertain function. The V end lost 0 bases, the J end lost 4 bases, and 6 bases lay between the germline ends. The CDR3 runs 13 residues. The CDR3 DNA reads TGCGCCAGCAGTCAATCACGGGGAGAGACCCAGTACTTC. As protein: CASSQSRGETQYF.

A few counts support this clone. The CDR3 loop is CASSPGTGIDTQYF. CDR3 in DNA: TGTGCCAGCAGCCCCGGGACAGGGATAGATACGCAGTATTTT. The V call is TRBV7-9, the J call TRBJ2-3; the match to TRBD1 covers 9 bases. J lost 5 bases, V lost 5 bases, and 5 bases had no gene match. CDR1 and CDR2 (germline): SEHNR, FQNEAQ (reference sequence). This CDR3 has 14 amino acids.

This chain joins TRBV6-2 or TRBV6-3 and TRBJ2-7; D ambiguous. Trimming removed 2 bases at V and 7 bases at J, with 6 bases between. Germline V gene lookup returns CDR1 MNHEY and CDR2 SVGEGT. The CDR3 contains 11 residues. CDR3 nucleotides: TGTGCCAGCAGTTACAGAACTGAGCAGTACGTC. Its translation: CASSYRTEQYV.

The V call is TRBV2, the J call TRBJ2-1; a weak D match, TRBD2 (5 bases). Germline assignment: CDR1 SNHLY and CDR2 FYNNEI. The ends were cut back, 4 bases at V and 5 bases at J, with 15 bases in the middle. The CDR3 contains 15 residues. The CDR3 loop is CASSGRGIGNNEQFF. DNA of the CDR3: TGTGCCAGCAGTGGCAGAGGGATTGGGAACAATGAGCAGTTCTTC.

CDR3 bases: TGTGCCAGCAGTTACGAGACAGGGAGCGGTTCACCCCTCCACTTT. This sequence encodes CASSYETGSGSPLHF. The chain combines TRBV6-5 with TRBJ1-6; the match to TRBD1 covers 7 bases. Trimming took 2 bases from V and 9 from J; bases not matched to a gene: 7. The germline CDR1 and CDR2 sequences are MNHEY and SVGAGI. This CDR3 contains 15 residues.

Comment on this clone: Its ends do not fully match the called genes, so a read error is possible. The V call is TRBV6-1, the J call TRBJ1-3; tentative D call: TRBD1 (5 bases). CDR3 length: 14 residues. Per the germline V gene, CDR1 is MNHNS and CDR2 is SASEGT. DNA of the CDR3: TGTGCCAGCAGTCAAGCGGGGGGTGGAAACACCATATATTTT. Translation gives CASSQAGGGNTIYF.

The chain is built from TRBV5-6 and TRBJ1-2; 8 bases align to TRBD1. Germline lookup yields CDR1 SGHDT and CDR2 YYEEEE. CDR3 length: 13 amino acids. Losses at the gene ends were 4 bases for V and 3 bases for J; bases not matched to a gene: 2. The CDR3 coding sequence is TGTGCCAGCAGCCCGGGACAGGACTATGGCTACACCTTC. It yields the protein CASSPGQDYGYTF.

This clone was found once. The V call is TRBV29-1, the J call TRBJ2-7; TRBD1 is a possible D gene (5 bases). Germline values: CDR1 SQVTM, CDR2 ANQGSEA. With 5 bases removed from V and 5 bases from J, the gap between germline ends came to 19 bases. The CDR3 is made up of 14 amino acids. The CDR3 DNA reads TGCAGCGTTCTCCCCTCCAGGGCTCTGAACGAGCAGTACTTC. It translates to CSVLPSRALNEQYF.

This chain links TRBV11-2 with TRBJ2-2, with TRBD2 identical over 7 bases. The V and J ends lost 5 bases and 1 base, in that order; junction bases with no gene match: 7. This CDR3 spans 16 amino acids. CDR1 is SGHAT, CDR2 FQNNGV, per germline. The CDR3: CASSPLAGENTGELFF. DNA for the CDR3: TGTGCCAGCAGCCCCCTTGCGGGAGAGAACACCGGGGAGCTGTTTTTT.

This clone is a singleton in its sample. The V and J genes are TRBV2 and TRBJ2-1, with D possibly being TRBD2 (6 bases). Germline CDR1 and CDR2: SNHLY and FYNNEI. The CDR3 covers 16 residues. V lost 2 bases, J lost 4 bases, and 15 bases lay in between. The CDR3 region has the DNA TGTGCCAGCAGTGAAAAGCTCCCGCGGGAATACAATGAGCAGTTCTTC. This encodes CASSEKLPREYNEQFF.

This chain uses TRBV20-1 with TRBJ2-5; D gene ambiguous. Germline assignment: CDR1 DFQATT and CDR2 SNEGSKA (reference sequence). The CDR3 runs to 12 residues. V shed 3 bases and J shed 1 base, with 6 bases lying between them. CDR3 in amino acids: CSASFGQETQYF. CDR3 in DNA: TGCAGTGCTAGTTTCGGCCAAGAGACCCAGTACTTC.

The V gene is TRBV5-1, the J gene TRBJ2-1, with a tentative D call TRBD1 (7 bases). This CDR3 spans 18 amino acids. Germline V gives CDR1 SGHRS, CDR2 YFSETQ. V was shortened by 3 bases and J by 7 bases, with 26 bases between the two germline ends. The CDR3 DNA sequence: TGCGCCAGCAGCTCCGCCCCTGGAGGGGGCAGCGGGCTAAATGAGCAGTTCTTC. It encodes CASSSAPGGGSGLNEQFF.

This clone is a singleton in its sample. The chain uses TRBV7-3 and TRBJ2-5; D is ambiguous. V lost 5 bases, J lost 2 bases, and 9 bases lay in between. The CDR3 contains 13 residues. The germline CDR1 and CDR2 sequences are SGHTA and FQGTGA. The CDR3 here is CASSREVQETQYF. CDR3 DNA: TGTGCCAGCAGCCGAGAGGTACAAGAGACCCAGTACTTC.

V gene TRBV7-2 combines with J gene TRBJ2-2, with 9 bases that match TRBD2. Germline V gene lookup returns CDR1 SGHTA and CDR2 FQGNSA. The CDR3 loop spans 19 amino acids. V lost 6 bases to trimming and J lost 4 bases; unmatched junction nucleotides: 18. The CDR3 DNA sequence: TGTGCCAGCAGTTGGTTGGGGACTAGCCGCCCCCCCGGCACCGGGGAGCTGTTTTTT. Amino acid sequence: CASSWLGTSRPPGTGELFF.

The chain links TRBV25-1 to TRBJ1-1; D call uncertain. Germline V CDR1 and CDR2: MGHDK, SYGVNS. This CDR3 has 15 residues. V lost 0 bases and J lost 1, with 9 bases in between. The CDR3 region is CASSEYGPTNTEAFF. CDR3 nucleotide sequence: TGTGCCAGCAGTGAATATGGCCCCACGAACACTGAAGCTTTCTTT.

This clone was detected only once. The chain has TRBV24-1 and TRBJ2-1, with 10 bases that match TRBD2. The V segment lost 5 bases and the J segment 4 bases; nucleotides outside the gene matches: 10. The germline V gene encodes CDR1 KGHDR and CDR2 SFDVKD. The CDR3 loop spans 17 amino acids. In DNA form, the CDR3 reads TGTGCCACCAGTGGTCCTAGCGGGAGCAAAGATTACAATGAGCAGTTCTTC. As protein: CATSGPSGSKDYNEQFF.

V usage is TRBV29-1 and J usage is TRBJ1-2; D unresolved. There are 14 residues in the CDR3. Per germline, CDR1 SQVTM and CDR2 ANQGSEA. With 6 bases removed from V and 2 bases from J, the gap between germline ends came to 16 bases. This CDR3 reads CSVFSASLNYGYTF. The CDR3 nucleotides read TGCAGCGTATTCTCCGCGTCCCTAAACTATGGCTACACCTTC.

The rearrangement uses TRBV6-5 and TRBJ1-2, with unresolved D. Trimming stripped 6 bases from V and 14 bases from J, with 22 bases between. There are 13 residues in the CDR3. Per germline, CDR1 MNHEY and CDR2 SVGAGI. The CDR3 here is CASRPRREASGTF. The CDR3 DNA is TGTGCCAGCAGGCCCCGGCGTGAAGCCTCGGGGACCTTC.

This clone was seen a few times. V is TRBV11-3 and J is TRBJ1-1, with 11 bases that match TRBD1. CDR3 length: 16 amino acids. V dropped 5 bases and J dropped 3; count of bases not matched to a gene: 8. CDR1 and CDR2 (germline): SGHNT, YENEEA. DNA for the CDR3: TGTGCCAGCAGCGTTGGACAGGGGGCTGTGTACACTGAAGCTTTCTTT. Amino acids: CASSVGQGAVYTEAFF.

The J gene is TRBJ2-1, the V gene TRBV19, with a possible D match to TRBD2 (6 bases). The V gene's germline CDR1 is LNHDA and CDR2 SQIVND (reference sequence). This CDR3 spans 17 amino acids. Trimming left V 9 bases short and J 5 bases short, with 26 bases between. CDR3 loop: CASTALPVGRPHNEQFF. CDR3 nucleotide sequence: TGTGCCAGCACAGCTTTGCCCGTAGGGAGGCCCCACAATGAGCAGTTCTTC.